This T cell receptor (beta chain) was sequenced in a study of T cell repertoires in cytomegalovirus infection. Across the whole study: The study used recently identified HLA-C-restricted and well-studied HLA-B-restricted CMV epitopes.

This clonotype showed up many times. The antigen is not known. One entry per CDR3 protein results from TCRdb running MiXCR on the reads. The sample lists 110,000 to 150,000 distinct CDR3 sequences, approximately 30% occurring once. Germline-derived CDR1 and CDR2 are LNHDA and SQIVND (reference sequence). The CDR3 contains 15 residues. V lost 5 bases to trimming and J lost 0 bases, with 12 bases between them. This chain joins TRBV19 and TRBJ2-3, with D unclear. Source: CD8+ T cells from cultured PBMCs, taken from culture after CMV antigen stimulation. This sequence originates from a human donor in good health (CMV status not recorded). Some clones in this sample may be carry-over from other donors' samples. The CDR3 here is CASSHTILSTDTQYF. CDR3 sequence (DNA): TGTGCCAGTAGTCACACTATACTTAGCACAGATACGCAGTATTTT.